Below are 6 T cell receptor beta chains sequenced from a single sample in a study of vaccination and CD4 T cells after COVID-19. Scientists ran DNA taken from cultured CD4+ T cells through the Oncomine TCR Beta short-read assay for sequencing. TCRdb recomputed calls from the PCR reads with MiXCR, one row per CDR3 protein. The sample consists of approximately 7,700 distinct CDR3 sequences, 60% of them appearing once. These TCRs' antigens remain unknown. Treatment in this sample: approximately nine-day PBMC culture with coronavirus spike peptide pools or control peptides (ViraFEST assay). The sequencing input was CD4+ T cells from blood, cultured in vitro. The receptors stem from a human donor who had recovered from COVID-19.

This clonotype was seen only a few times. The chain is built from TRBV10-3 and TRBJ1-5, with unresolved D. Looked up from germline, CDR1 is ENHRY and CDR2 is SYGVKD. V lost 2 bases and J 8 bases, leaving 16 bases between the germline ends. This CDR3 contains 15 residues. CDR3 loop: CAISEKLPGGEPQHF. CDR3 nucleotide sequence: TGTGCCATCAGTGAGAAACTACCGGGAGGTGAGCCCCAGCATTTT.

This chain uses TRBV6-1 with TRBJ1-1, with D tentatively TRBD1 (5 bases). Germline V lookup: CDR1 MNHNS, CDR2 SASEGT. The CDR3 totals 14 residues. V lost 6 bases, J lost 2 bases, and 13 bases lay in between. In nucleotides, the CDR3 is TGTGCCAGCAGGGTAGACAGTTTTAACACTGAAGCTTTCTTT. Its protein product is CASRVDSFNTEAFF.

By share of the sample, this clonotype is medium-sized. The chain has TRBV20-1 and TRBJ1-2; 8 nucleotides match TRBD1. Germline V CDR1 and CDR2: DFQATT, SNEGSKA (reference sequence). Unmatched junction bases numbered 12, after V lost 0 bases and J lost 6 bases. This CDR3 is 16 amino acids long. The CDR3 sequence is CSARDARGPTSNGYTF. CDR3 DNA: TGCAGTGCTAGAGATGCCAGGGGGCCGACTAGTAATGGCTACACCTTC.

V gene TRBV6-1 combines with J gene TRBJ1-6; D is unclear. The germline CDR1 and CDR2 sequences are MNHNS and SASEGT. The CDR3 totals 15 residues. V was clipped by 2 bases and J by 5 bases, with 10 bases between them. The CDR3, as DNA: TGTGCCAGCAGTGAAAAGGGTATCGATAATTCACCCCTCCACTTT. This encodes CASSEKGIDNSPLHF.

This chain joins TRBV20-1 and TRBJ2-3; D gene uncertain. CDR3 length: 11 amino acids. Germline V lookup: CDR1 DFQATT, CDR2 SNEGSKA (reference sequence). With 6 bases removed from V and 4 bases from J, the gap between germline ends came to 8 bases. CDR3 sequence reads: CSALNADTQYF. CDR3 DNA sequence: TGCAGTGCCCTCAACGCAGATACGCAGTATTTT.

The chain is built from TRBV7-3 and TRBJ2-2; TRBD1 matches at 10 bases. Germline values: CDR1 SGHTA, CDR2 FQGTGA. The CDR3 totals 16 residues. V dropped 5 bases and J dropped 3; count of bases not matched to a gene: 6. The CDR3 loop is CASSATGGSDTGELFF. In DNA form, the CDR3 reads TGTGCCAGCAGCGCGACAGGGGGCAGTGACACCGGGGAGCTGTTTTTT.